This entry features one T cell receptor beta chain sequence. Germline V gene sequence: CDR1 LNHDA, CDR2 SQIVND (reference sequence). The germline V and J ends were trimmed by 1 base and 3 bases, with 8 bases remaining between them. This CDR3 spans 14 amino acids. This record comes from a study of T cell repertoires in cytomegalovirus infection. TCRdb re-called the reads with MiXCR, one entry per CDR3 protein. The repertoire holds just under 550,000 distinct CDR3 sequences, with approximately 26% as singletons. The chain employs TRBV19 and TRBJ2-3, with D unclear. The specimen sequenced was PBMCs. The clonotype originates from a human donor in good health (CMV status not recorded). Some clones in this sample may be carry-over from other donors' samples. Written as DNA, the CDR3 is TGTGCCAGTAGTATAGGCCCAGAGACAGATACGCAGTATTTT. Amino acids: CASSIGPETDTQYF.